The 32 T cell receptor beta chains reported below all come from one sample, sequenced in a study of T-cell memory formation after mild COVID-19. TCRdb re-called the 5' RACE reads with MiXCR, one entry per CDR3 protein. The sample shows around 320,000 distinct CDR3 sequences, over 11% of them seen only once. Sequenced sample: PBMCs or a T cell subset sorted from them (not recorded which). These receptors all come from a man aged 18 to 30 who had mild COVID-19 (a few samples of this study predate the infection). Cell type and time point are not known.

The table lists this clonotype with a few counts. The chain couples TRBV12-3 or TRBV12-4 to TRBJ2-5, with D unresolved. The length of the CDR3 is 12 residues. V gave up 6 bases and J gave up 6 bases, with 11 bases separating them. The CDR3 reads CASSPRLKTQYF. CDR3 nucleotides: TGTGCCAGCAGCCCTCGGTTGAAGACCCAGTACTTC.

This chain links TRBV20-1 with TRBJ2-7, with D unclear. Germline V gene sequence: CDR1 DFQATT, CDR2 SNEGSKA (reference sequence). This CDR3 contains 16 residues. Trimming shortened V by 2 bases and J by 0 bases, and 17 bases separated the two germline ends. The CDR3 here is CSARKRAGIFSYEQYF. In DNA form, the CDR3 reads TGCAGTGCTAGAAAGAGAGCCGGCATCTTCTCCTACGAGCAGTACTTC.

Written as DNA, the CDR3 is TGTGCCAGCAGCCTCCGGGACAGGGTATATGGGTCCTACAATGAGCAGTTCTTC. It codes for CASSLRDRVYGSYNEQFF. V and J are TRBV7-9 and TRBJ2-1, with 9 bases that match TRBD1. After removal of 5 bases from V and 1 base from J, the junction contained 12 bases not matched to a gene. This CDR3 has 18 amino acids. CDR1 and CDR2 from the germline V gene are SEHNR and FQNEAQ (reference sequence).

This clonotype was found a few times. V usage is TRBV20-1 and J usage is TRBJ2-5, with 13 bases aligning to TRBD2. The J segment lost 2 bases and the V segment lost 6 bases, leaving 15 bases of the junction unmatched. This CDR3 spans 18 amino acids. CDR1 is DFQATT, CDR2 SNEGSKA, per germline (reference sequence). In DNA form, the CDR3 reads TGCAGTGCCAACTCCTTTACTAGCGGGGGGGCCCCACAAGAGACCCAGTACTTC. The encoded protein is CSANSFTSGGAPQETQYF.

This clonotype was found many times. This chain connects TRBV9 to TRBJ2-3; possibly TRBD1 for D (5 bases). The CDR3 length is 14 residues. CDR1 is SGDLS and CDR2 is YYNGEE in the germline V gene. Trimming took off 4 bases at V and 0 bases at J, with 9 bases between the two ends. CDR3 bases: TGTGCCAGCAGCCTACGACAGAGCACAGATACGCAGTATTTT. As protein: CASSLRQSTDTQYF.

This clonotype showed up just a few times. V usage is TRBV6-5 and J usage is TRBJ1-1; no clear D gene. The CDR3 spans 15 residues. V lost 2 bases, J lost 1 base, and 11 bases lay in between. Germline assignment: CDR1 MNHEY and CDR2 SVGAGI. CDR3 sequence: CASSYGWQQNTEAFF. CDR3 nucleotides: TGTGCCAGCAGTTACGGGTGGCAGCAGAACACTGAAGCTTTCTTT.

This clonotype was detected a few times. This chain links TRBV24-1 with TRBJ1-2, with D maybe TRBD1 (6 bases). CDR1 and CDR2 from the germline V gene are KGHDR and SFDVKD. Trimming removed 3 bases from V and 3 bases from J, with 19 bases in between. This CDR3 has 17 residues. The CDR3 protein is CATSDPQRGGDDYGYTF. The CDR3 nucleotides are TGTGCCACCAGTGATCCACAACGAGGGGGGGACGACTATGGCTACACCTTC.

This chain uses TRBV29-1 with TRBJ2-2; 7 bases align to TRBD1. The trim removed 6 bases at V and 5 bases at J, leaving 9 bases unmatched. The CDR3 is 14 residues long. Per the germline V gene, CDR1 is SQVTM and CDR2 is ANQGSEA. Written as DNA, the CDR3 is TGCAGCGTCCAAGGACAGGAGAGGACCGGGGAGCTGTTTTTT. Its protein product is CSVQGQERTGELFF.

The chain recombines TRBV7-8 with TRBJ2-7, with D possibly matching TRBD2 (6 bases). Trimming took off 5 bases at V and 3 bases at J, with 17 bases between the two ends. Germline V lookup: CDR1 SGHVS, CDR2 FQNEAQ. This CDR3 spans 15 amino acids. The CDR3 region has the DNA TGTGCCAGCAGCGTAATGGCTAGCGTAGGCTACGAGCAGTACGTC. It specifies CASSVMASVGYEQYV.

This chain uses TRBV28 with TRBJ1-5; no definite D call. The CDR3 sequence is 14 residues long. The germline V gene encodes CDR1 MDHEN and CDR2 SYDVKM. Trimming removed 7 bases at V and 4 bases at J, with 14 bases between. The CDR3 DNA follows: TGTGCCAGCACCCCCACCCAGTTTAATCAGCCCCAGCATTTT. Residues: CASTPTQFNQPQHF. Looking up the rest from reference TRBV28 and TRBJ1-5 gives the full variable domain: DVKVTQSSRYLVKRTGEKVFLECVQDMDHENMFWYRQDPGLGLRLIYFSYDVKMKEKGDIPEGYSVSREKKERFSLILESASTNQTSMYLCASTPTQFNQPQHFGDGTRLSIL.

V usage is TRBV11-2 and J usage is TRBJ2-7, with TRBD2 matching over 10 bases. V lost 5 bases to trimming and J lost 0 bases; unmatched junction nucleotides: 10. Germline CDR1 is SGHAT and CDR2 is FQNNGV. The CDR3 sequence is 17 residues long. The CDR3 coding sequence is TGTGCCAGCAGCCCGAGTTTGGGACTAGCGATCTCCTACGAGCAGTACTTC. Its translation: CASSPSLGLAISYEQYF.

J is TRBJ1-2 and V is TRBV4-2, with no clear D. V was shortened by 1 base and J by 12 bases, with 12 bases between the two germline ends. The V gene's germline CDR1 is LGHNA and CDR2 YNFKEQ. CDR3 size: 12 residues. The CDR3 is CASSQGPLVDTF. CDR3 nucleotides: TGTGCCAGCAGCCAAGGTCCACTTGTAGACACCTTC.

V gene TRBV7-9 combines with J gene TRBJ1-3, with D unresolved. V lost 5 bases and J 0 bases, leaving 20 bases between the germline ends. CDR1 is SEHNR and CDR2 is FQNEAQ in the germline V gene (reference sequence). This CDR3 has 18 residues. Here the CDR3 reads CASSGGGLPPDSGNTIYF. The CDR3 coding sequence is TGTGCCAGCAGCGGCGGCGGTTTGCCCCCGGACTCTGGAAACACCATATATTTT.

This clonotype was observed a handful of times. This chain uses TRBV3-1 with TRBJ2-1; 8 bases agree with TRBD2. CDR1 and CDR2 (germline): LGHDT, YNNKEL (reference sequence). V lost 3 bases and J lost 4; bases outside the gene matches: 8. The CDR3 has 16 residues. CDR3 protein: CASSHQSGGPYNEQFF. In DNA, the CDR3 is TGTGCCAGCAGCCACCAATCGGGGGGGCCGTACAATGAGCAGTTCTTC.

This rearrangement joins TRBV7-3 to TRBJ2-1; D is possibly TRBD1 or TRBD2 (5 bases each). The CDR3 is made up of 16 amino acids. The V end was cut by 2 bases, the J end by 4 bases, with 15 bases between. Germline-derived CDR1 and CDR2 are SGHTA and FQGTGA. The CDR3 region has the DNA TGTGCCAGCAGCTTACGGGGCGAGTGGCGTTACAATGAGCAGTTCTTC. This codes for CASSLRGEWRYNEQFF. The variable domain in full, with the rest retrieved from reference TRBV7-3 and TRBJ2-1, is GAGVSQTPSNKVTEKGKYVELRCDPISGHTALYWYRQSLGQGPEFLIYFQGTGAADDSGLPNDRFFAVRPEGSVSTLKIQRTERGDSAVYLCASSLRGEWRYNEQFFGPGTRLTVL.

This clonotype was detected a few times. This chain uses TRBV15 with TRBJ2-3; 9 bases match TRBD2. V shed 0 bases, J shed 4 bases, and the junction held 5 bases outside the gene matches. The CDR3 totals 16 residues. From germline, CDR1 is LNHNV and CDR2 YYDKDF (reference sequence). The CDR3: CATSREGRGGSDTQYF. Here the CDR3 DNA reads TGTGCCACCAGCAGAGAAGGGCGGGGGGGATCAGATACGCAGTATTTT. Variable domain in full (rest from reference TRBV15 and TRBJ2-3): DAMVIQNPRYQVTQFGKPVTLSCSQTLNHNVMYWYQQKSSQAPKLLFHYYDKDFNNEADTPDNFQSRRPNTSFCFLDIRSPGLGDTAMYLCATSREGRGGSDTQYFGPGTRLTVL.

This clonotype occurred many times. The chain combines TRBV7-9 with TRBJ1-6; 8 bases match TRBD1. CDR1 is SEHNR and CDR2 is FQNEAQ in the germline V gene (reference sequence). The CDR3 spans 17 residues. V trimming: 5 bases; J trimming: 0 bases; junction bases outside the gene matches: 6. The CDR3 here is CASSRRGPSSYNSPLHF. CDR3 DNA: TGTGCCAGCAGCCGCAGGGGGCCGAGCTCCTATAATTCACCCCTCCACTTT.

This chain links TRBV7-8 with TRBJ2-1; 9 nucleotides line up with TRBD2. This CDR3 is built from 16 residues. Germline V gene sequence: CDR1 SGHVS, CDR2 FQNEAQ. The ends lost 6 bases at V and 0 bases at J; junction bases unmatched: 6. CDR3: CASSYLAGYSYNEQFF. The CDR3 DNA sequence: TGTGCCAGCAGTTACCTAGCGGGGTACTCCTACAATGAGCAGTTCTTC.

This clonotype was counted many times. V is TRBV5-6 and J is TRBJ1-1, with TRBD1 as a possible D gene (5 bases). CDR3 length: 13 amino acids. Germline lookup yields CDR1 SGHDT and CDR2 YYEEEE. V was clipped by 1 base and J by 4 bases, with 8 bases between them. In nucleotides, the CDR3 is TGTGCCAGCAGCTTGAACGGGGGCACTGAAGCTTTCTTT. It translates to CASSLNGGTEAFF.

The chain joins TRBV18 to TRBJ1-1; D is uncertain. V was pared by 5 bases and J by 5 bases, with 12 bases between. The germline gives CDR1 KGHSH, CDR2 LQKENI. The CDR3 has 13 amino acids. This chain's CDR3 is CASSTGSGTEAFF. CDR3 nucleotides: TGTGCCAGCTCAACGGGGTCGGGGACTGAAGCTTTCTTT.

This clonotype came up many times. The J gene is TRBJ2-7, the V gene TRBV7-2; D remains unclear. V gave up 5 bases and J gave up 0 bases, with 11 bases separating them. Germline values: CDR1 SGHTA, CDR2 FQGNSA. The CDR3 spans 14 residues. CDR3 coding DNA: TGTGCCAGCAGCCCGGCAGGAAGCTCCTACGAGCAGTACTTC. As protein: CASSPAGSSYEQYF.

In this sample, this clonotype turned up a few times. This sequence joins TRBV20-1 and TRBJ2-1; D is possibly TRBD1 (5 bases). This CDR3 is 15 amino acids long. Germline-derived CDR1 and CDR2 are DFQATT and SNEGSKA (reference sequence). Trimming shortened V by 0 bases and J by 3 bases, and 12 bases separated the two germline ends. CDR3 protein: CSARDDRRHYNEQFF. The CDR3 nucleotides are TGCAGTGCTAGAGATGACAGAAGGCACTACAATGAGCAGTTCTTC.

This clonotype was found a few times. V usage is TRBV6-1 and J usage is TRBJ1-4; D gene uncertain. The CDR3 covers 15 residues. The V end was cut by 3 bases, the J end by 4 bases, with 12 bases between. Germline values: CDR1 MNHNS, CDR2 SASEGT. This CDR3 is CASSDPGGINEKLFF. DNA for the CDR3: TGTGCCAGCAGTGATCCCGGAGGGATTAATGAAAAACTGTTTTTT.

This clonotype was counted a few times. CDR3 loop: CASSSETDQETQYF. DNA of the CDR3: TGTGCCAGCAGTTCCGAGACAGACCAAGAGACCCAGTACTTC. The V gene is TRBV27, the J gene TRBJ2-5, with D possibly matching TRBD1 (5 bases). The CDR3 is 14 residues long. Germline lookup yields CDR1 MNHEY and CDR2 SMNVEV (reference sequence). Trimming removed 4 bases at V and 0 bases at J, with 9 bases between.

The rearrangement joins TRBV5-6 to TRBJ2-7; 9 bases fit TRBD1. The V gene end was trimmed by 1 base and the J gene end by 2 bases; junction bases not matched to a gene: 4. Germline lookup yields CDR1 SGHDT and CDR2 YYEEEE. This CDR3 spans 15 amino acids. CDR3 region: CASSLRGQGAYEQYV. Written as DNA, the CDR3 is TGTGCCAGCAGCTTGAGGGGACAGGGAGCCTACGAGCAGTACGTC.

This chain connects TRBV12-3 or TRBV12-4 to TRBJ1-1; 7 positions match TRBD1. V trimming: 5 bases; J trimming: 7 bases; junction bases outside the gene matches: 4. The CDR3 sequence is 12 residues long. In DNA form, the CDR3 reads TGTGCCAGCAGTCCACAGGGGAATGAAGCTTTCTTT. Its translation: CASSPQGNEAFF.

This clonotype was recorded many times. The gene calls are TRBV5-1 and TRBJ2-6; D is perhaps TRBD2 (6 bases). The CDR3 is 16 residues long. V shed 4 bases and J shed 2 bases, with 13 bases lying between them. Germline CDR1 and CDR2: SGHRS and YFSETQ. In DNA form, the CDR3 reads TGCGCCAGCAGCACCACCTCGGGGGCTGGGGCCAACGTCCTGACTTTC. Its protein product is CASSTTSGAGANVLTF.

The chain recombines TRBV11-2 with TRBJ2-7, with D perhaps matching TRBD1 or TRBD2 (6 bases each). The CDR3 is 13 amino acids. Germline lookup yields CDR1 SGHAT and CDR2 FQNNGV. The V gene lost 2 bases and the J gene lost 2 bases, with 7 bases spanning the gap. The CDR3, as DNA: TGTGCCAGCAGCTTAAGGGGGGCCTACGAGCAGTACTTC. Translation gives CASSLRGAYEQYF.

In this sample, this clonotype turned up a few times. This sequence joins TRBV6-2 or TRBV6-3 and TRBJ1-1; D ambiguous. This CDR3 is built from 13 residues. The germline V and J ends were trimmed by 6 bases and 3 bases, with 11 bases remaining between them. Germline CDR1 is MNHEY and CDR2 is SVGEGT. CDR3 protein: CASRHTRYTEAFF. The CDR3 nucleotides read TGTGCCAGCAGACACACAAGGTACACTGAAGCTTTCTTT.

This clonotype was counted between two and nine times. The V gene is TRBV4-1, the J gene TRBJ1-3, with D maybe TRBD1 (6 bases). The germline V and J ends were trimmed by 4 bases and 6 bases, with 10 bases remaining between them. The CDR3 runs 13 residues. The germline V gene has CDR1 MGHRA and CDR2 YSYEKL. In nucleotides, the CDR3 is TGCGCCAGCAGCCCAGGGGTCGAAAACACCATATATTTT. Protein product: CASSPGVENTIYF.

The V and J genes are TRBV24-1 and TRBJ2-2; D remains ambiguous. The CDR3 runs to 13 residues. V lost 4 bases and J lost 4, with 6 bases in between. Germline V gene lookup returns CDR1 KGHDR and CDR2 SFDVKD. The CDR3 DNA is TGTGCCACCAGTGAGGCTTCCACCGGGGAGCTGTTTTTT. Its protein is CATSEASTGELFF.

This clonotype was picked up many times. This chain links TRBV4-2 with TRBJ2-1, with D unresolved. The germline V gene encodes CDR1 LGHNA and CDR2 YNFKEQ. The CDR3 runs to 14 residues. V was shortened by 4 bases and J by 5 bases, with 12 bases between the two germline ends. As DNA, the CDR3 is TGTGCCAGCAGCCGCGAAGGGATAAACAATGAGCAGTTCTTC. Its protein product is CASSREGINNEQFF.